Below, 2 T cell receptor beta chains from the same sample are listed, as sequenced in a study of lymphopenia after photon versus proton radiotherapy (dated by TCRdb to 2018 to 2020). The library relied on the immunoSEQ multiplex PCR assay. TCRdb's version of the immuneACCESS table is confined to in-frame rearrangements and falls short of the full clone set. An unresolved V gene accounts for under half of the shortfall where checked; the remainder is of unknown origin. The sample has 55,000 to 70,000 clones on record, 92% of them singletons. The top ten hold around 2.2% of the sample. The sequencing here drew on peripheral blood, taken from a patient treated with photon-based radiotherapy. The origin of the receptors is a middle-aged woman with cholangiocarcinoma.

V and J are TRBV19 and TRBJ2-5; 7 bases fit TRBD2. Germline CDR1 and CDR2: LNHDA and SQIVND (reference sequence). This CDR3 spans 14 amino acids. CDR3 region: CVANAGEGQETQYF. CDR3 coding DNA: TGTGTCGCGAACGCGGGAGAGGGCCAAGAGACCCAGTACTTC.

This chain uses TRBV5-6 with TRBJ1-1; D not certain. Germline CDR1 and CDR2: SGHDT and YYEEEE. V shed 0 bases and J shed 6 bases, with 15 bases lying between them. The CDR3 contains 15 residues. The CDR3 is CASSLERASRPEAFF. DNA for the CDR3: TGTGCCAGCAGCTTGGAGCGGGCAAGCAGGCCTGAAGCTTTCTTT.